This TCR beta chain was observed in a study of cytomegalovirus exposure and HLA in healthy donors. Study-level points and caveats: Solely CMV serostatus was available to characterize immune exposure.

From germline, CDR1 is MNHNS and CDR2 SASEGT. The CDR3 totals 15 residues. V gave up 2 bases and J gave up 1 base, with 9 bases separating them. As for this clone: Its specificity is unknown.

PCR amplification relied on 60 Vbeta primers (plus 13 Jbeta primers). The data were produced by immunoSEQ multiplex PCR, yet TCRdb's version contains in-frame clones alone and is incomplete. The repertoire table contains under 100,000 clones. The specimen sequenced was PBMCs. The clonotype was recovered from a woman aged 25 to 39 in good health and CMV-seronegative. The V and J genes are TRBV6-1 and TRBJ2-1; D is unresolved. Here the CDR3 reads CASSEKAGSYNEQFF. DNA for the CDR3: TGTGCCAGCAGTGAAAAGGCAGGTTCCTACAATGAGCAGTTCTTC.